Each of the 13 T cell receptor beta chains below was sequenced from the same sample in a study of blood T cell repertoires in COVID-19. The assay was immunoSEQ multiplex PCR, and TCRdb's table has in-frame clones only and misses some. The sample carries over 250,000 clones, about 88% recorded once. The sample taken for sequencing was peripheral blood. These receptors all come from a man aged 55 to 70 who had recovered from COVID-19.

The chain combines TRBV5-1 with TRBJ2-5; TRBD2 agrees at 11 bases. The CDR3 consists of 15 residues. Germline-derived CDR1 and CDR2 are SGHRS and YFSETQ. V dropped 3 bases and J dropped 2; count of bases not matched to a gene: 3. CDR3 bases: TGCGCCAGCAGCTCGGGACTAGCGGTTCAAGAGACCCAGTACTTC. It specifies CASSSGLAVQETQYF.

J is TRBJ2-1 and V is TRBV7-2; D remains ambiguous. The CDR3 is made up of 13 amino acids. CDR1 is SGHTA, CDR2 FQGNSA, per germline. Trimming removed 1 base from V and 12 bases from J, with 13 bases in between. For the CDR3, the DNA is TGTGCCAGCAGCTTAGGCTTGACTGAGACGCAGTTCTTC. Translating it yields CASSLGLTETQFF. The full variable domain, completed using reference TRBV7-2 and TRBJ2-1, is GAGVSQSPSNKVTEKGKDVELRCDPISGHTALYWYRQSLGQGLEFLIYFQGNSAPDKSGLPSDRFSAERTGGSVSTLTIQRTQQEDSAVYLCASSLGLTETQFFGPGTRLTVL.

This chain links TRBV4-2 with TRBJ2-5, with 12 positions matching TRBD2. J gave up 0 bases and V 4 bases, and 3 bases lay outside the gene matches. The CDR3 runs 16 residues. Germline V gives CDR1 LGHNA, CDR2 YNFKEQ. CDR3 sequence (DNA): TGTGCCAGCAGCCGCCGACTAGCGGGGGACCAAGAGACCCAGTACTTC. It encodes CASSRRLAGDQETQYF.

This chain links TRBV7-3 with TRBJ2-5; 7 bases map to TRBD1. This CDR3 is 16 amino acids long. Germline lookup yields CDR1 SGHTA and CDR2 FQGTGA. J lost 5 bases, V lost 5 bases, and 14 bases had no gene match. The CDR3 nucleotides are TGTGCCAGCAGCCCAATGGGACAGACCCAAGGGGAGACCCAGTACTTC. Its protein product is CASSPMGQTQGETQYF.

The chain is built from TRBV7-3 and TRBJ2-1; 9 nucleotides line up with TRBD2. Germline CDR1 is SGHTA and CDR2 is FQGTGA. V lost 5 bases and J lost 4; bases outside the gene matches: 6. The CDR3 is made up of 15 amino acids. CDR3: CASSPSGGTYNEQFF. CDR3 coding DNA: TGTGCCAGCAGCCCCAGCGGGGGGACGTACAATGAGCAGTTCTTC.

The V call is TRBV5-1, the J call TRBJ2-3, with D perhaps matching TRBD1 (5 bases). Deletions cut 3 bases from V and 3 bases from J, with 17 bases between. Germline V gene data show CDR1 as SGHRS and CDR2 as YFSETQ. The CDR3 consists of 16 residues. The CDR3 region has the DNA TGCGCCAGCAGCTCCACCCCGACAGCATTGACAGATACGCAGTATTTT. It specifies CASSSTPTALTDTQYF.

The CDR3 nucleotides read TGCAGCGTGCCCTCAGGGGGACGGCTCTACGAGCAGTACTTC. This codes for CSVPSGGRLYEQYF. The chain is built from TRBV29-1 and TRBJ2-7; 7 nucleotides align to TRBD1. This CDR3 has 14 residues. Germline values: CDR1 SQVTM, CDR2 ANQGSEA. With 6 bases clipped from V and 3 bases from J, the junction kept 11 bases outside the gene matches.

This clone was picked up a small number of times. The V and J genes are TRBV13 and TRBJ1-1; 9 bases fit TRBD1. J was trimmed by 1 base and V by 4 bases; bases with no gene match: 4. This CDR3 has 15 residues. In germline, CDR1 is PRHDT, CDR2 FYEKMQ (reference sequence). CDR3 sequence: CASSSLGQGNTEAFF. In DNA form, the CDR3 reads TGTGCCAGCAGCTCCTTGGGACAGGGGAACACTGAAGCTTTCTTT. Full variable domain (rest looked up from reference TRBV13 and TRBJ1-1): AAGVIQSPRHLIKEKRETATLKCYPIPRHDTVYWYQQGPGQDPQFLISFYEKMQSDKGSIPDRFSAQQFSDYHSELNMSSLELGDSALYFCASSSLGQGNTEAFFGQGTRLTVV.

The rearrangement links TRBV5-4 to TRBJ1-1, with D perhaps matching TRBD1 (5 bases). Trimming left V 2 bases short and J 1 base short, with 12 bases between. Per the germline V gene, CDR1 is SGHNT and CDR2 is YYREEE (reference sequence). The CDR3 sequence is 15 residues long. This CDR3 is CASSFLQGSNTEAFF. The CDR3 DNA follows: TGTGCCAGCAGCTTTTTGCAGGGATCGAACACTGAAGCTTTCTTT.

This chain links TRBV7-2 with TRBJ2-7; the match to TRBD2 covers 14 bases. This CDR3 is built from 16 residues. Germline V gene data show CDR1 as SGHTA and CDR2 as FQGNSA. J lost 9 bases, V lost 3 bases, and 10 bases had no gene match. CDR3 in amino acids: CASSLTGTSGGLGQYF. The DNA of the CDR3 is TGTGCCAGCAGCTTGACAGGGACTAGCGGGGGCTTGGGGCAGTACTTC. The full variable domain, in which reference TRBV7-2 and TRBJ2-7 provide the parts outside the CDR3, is GAGVSQSPSNKVTEKGKDVELRCDPISGHTALYWYRQSLGQGLEFLIYFQGNSAPDKSGLPSDRFSAERTGGSVSTLTIQRTQQEDSAVYLCASSLTGTSGGLGQYFGPGTRLTVT.

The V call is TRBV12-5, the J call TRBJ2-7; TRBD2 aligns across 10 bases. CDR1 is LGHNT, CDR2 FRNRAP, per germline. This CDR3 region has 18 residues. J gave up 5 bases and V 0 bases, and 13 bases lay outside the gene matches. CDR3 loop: CASGLVRLAGAPANEQYF. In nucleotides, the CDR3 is TGTGCTAGTGGTTTGGTTAGGCTAGCGGGGGCCCCGGCAAACGAGCAGTACTTC.

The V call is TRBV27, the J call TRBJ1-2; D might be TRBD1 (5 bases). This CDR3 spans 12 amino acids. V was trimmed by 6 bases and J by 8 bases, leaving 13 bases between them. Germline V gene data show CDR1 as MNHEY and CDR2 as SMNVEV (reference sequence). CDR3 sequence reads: CASSPGGDGYTF. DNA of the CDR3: TGTGCCAGCAGCCCCGGAGGGGACGGCTACACCTTC.

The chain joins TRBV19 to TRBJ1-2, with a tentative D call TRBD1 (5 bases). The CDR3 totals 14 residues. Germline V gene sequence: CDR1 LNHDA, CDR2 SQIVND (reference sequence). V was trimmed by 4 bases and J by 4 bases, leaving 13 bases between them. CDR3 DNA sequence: TGTGCCAGTAGTAATGGGGCGGCGTTCTATGGCTACACCTTC. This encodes CASSNGAAFYGYTF.